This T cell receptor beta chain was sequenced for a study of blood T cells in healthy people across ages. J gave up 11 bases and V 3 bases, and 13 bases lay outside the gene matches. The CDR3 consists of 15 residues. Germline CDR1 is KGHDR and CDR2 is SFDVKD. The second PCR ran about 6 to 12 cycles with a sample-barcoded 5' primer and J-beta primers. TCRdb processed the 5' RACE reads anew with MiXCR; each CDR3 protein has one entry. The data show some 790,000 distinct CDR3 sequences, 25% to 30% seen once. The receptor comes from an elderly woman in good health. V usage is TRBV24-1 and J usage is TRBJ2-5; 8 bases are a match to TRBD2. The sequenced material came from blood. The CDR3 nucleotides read TGTGCCACCAGTGATAAGACCGGGACTAGGGGTGAGCAGTACTTC. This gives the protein CATSDKTGTRGEQYF.